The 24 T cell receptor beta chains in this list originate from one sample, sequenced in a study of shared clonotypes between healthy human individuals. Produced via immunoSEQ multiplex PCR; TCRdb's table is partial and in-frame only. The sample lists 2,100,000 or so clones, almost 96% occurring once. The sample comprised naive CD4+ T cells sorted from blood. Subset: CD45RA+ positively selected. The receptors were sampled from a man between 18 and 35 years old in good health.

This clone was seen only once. The CDR3 region has the DNA TGTGCCAGTAGTACCCAAACATATCAGCCCCAGCATTTT. Amino acid sequence: CASSTQTYQPQHF. The gene calls are TRBV19 and TRBJ1-5; D remains unclear. This CDR3 contains 13 residues. From germline, CDR1 is LNHDA and CDR2 SQIVND (reference sequence). V dropped 4 bases and J dropped 5 bases, with 9 bases sitting between them.

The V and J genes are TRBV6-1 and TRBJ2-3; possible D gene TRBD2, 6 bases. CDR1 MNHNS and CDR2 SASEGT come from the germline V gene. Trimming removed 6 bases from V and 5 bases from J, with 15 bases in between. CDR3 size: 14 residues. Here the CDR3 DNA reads TGTGCCAGCAGCAACCGGGACTTTGTAGATACGCAGTATTTT. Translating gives CASSNRDFVDTQYF.

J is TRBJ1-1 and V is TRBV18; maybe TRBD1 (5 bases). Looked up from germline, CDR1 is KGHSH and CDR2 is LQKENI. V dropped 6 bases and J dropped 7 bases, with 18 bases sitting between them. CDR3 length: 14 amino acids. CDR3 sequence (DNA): TGTGCCAGCTCCTCGACCACGGGGGAGGGTGAAGCTTTCTTT. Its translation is CASSSTTGEGEAFF.

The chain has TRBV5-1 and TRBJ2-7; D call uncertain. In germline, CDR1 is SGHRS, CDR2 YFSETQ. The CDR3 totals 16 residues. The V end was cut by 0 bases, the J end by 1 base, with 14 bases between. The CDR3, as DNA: TGCGCCAGCAGCTTGGGGGCGGACCGGCGATCCTACGAGCAGTACTTC. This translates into CASSLGADRRSYEQYF. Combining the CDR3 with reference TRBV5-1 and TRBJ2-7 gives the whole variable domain KAGVTQTPRYLIKTRGQQVTLSCSPISGHRSVSWYQQTPGQGLQFLFEYFSETQRNKGNFPGRFSGRQFSNSRSEMNVSTLELGDSALYLCASSLGADRRSYEQYFGPGTRLTVT.

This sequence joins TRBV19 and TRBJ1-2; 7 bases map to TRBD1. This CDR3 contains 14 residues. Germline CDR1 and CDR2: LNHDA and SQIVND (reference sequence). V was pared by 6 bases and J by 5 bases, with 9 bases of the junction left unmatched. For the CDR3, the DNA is TGTGCCAGTAGCATGGACAGGCTCGTTTATGGCTACACCTTC. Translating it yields CASSMDRLVYGYTF. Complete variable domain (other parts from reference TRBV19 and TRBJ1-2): DGGITQSPKYLFRKEGQNVTLSCEQNLNHDAMYWYRQDPGQGLRLIYYSQIVNDFQKGDIAEGYSVSREKKESFPLTVTSAQKNPTAFYLCASSMDRLVYGYTFGSGTRLTVV.

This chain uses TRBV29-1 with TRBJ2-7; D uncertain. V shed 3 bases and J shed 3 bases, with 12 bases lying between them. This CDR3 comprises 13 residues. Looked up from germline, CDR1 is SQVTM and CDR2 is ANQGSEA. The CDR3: CSVDDVGHYEQYF. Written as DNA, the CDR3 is TGCAGCGTTGACGACGTTGGGCACTACGAGCAGTACTTC.

This CDR3 is CATGPGTGFYEQYF. CDR3 sequence (DNA): TGTGCCACCGGACCCGGGACAGGGTTCTACGAGCAGTACTTC. The chain is built from TRBV6-1 and TRBJ2-7; 9 nucleotides line up with TRBD1. Per the germline V gene, CDR1 is MNHNS and CDR2 is SASEGT. V lost 10 bases, J lost 3 bases, and 10 bases stayed unmatched. The CDR3 loop spans 14 amino acids.

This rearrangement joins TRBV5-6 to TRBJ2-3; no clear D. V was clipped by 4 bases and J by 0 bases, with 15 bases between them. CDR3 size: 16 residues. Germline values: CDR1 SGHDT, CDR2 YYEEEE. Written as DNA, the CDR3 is TGTGCCAGCAGCCCTTCGGGCCGACGGAGCACAGATACGCAGTATTTT. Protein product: CASSPSGRRSTDTQYF. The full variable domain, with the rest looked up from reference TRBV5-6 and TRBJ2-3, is DAGVTQSPTHLIKTRGQQVTLRCSPKSGHDTVSWYQQALGQGPQFIFQYYEEEERQRGNFPDRFSGHQFPNYSSELNVNALLLGDSALYLCASSPSGRRSTDTQYFGPGTRLTVL.

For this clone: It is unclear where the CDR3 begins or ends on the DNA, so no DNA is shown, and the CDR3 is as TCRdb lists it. The CDR3 reads CASSTSDRGETCTF. The chain has TRBV28 and TRBJ1-2; the table gives TRBD1 as D, unverified against the DNA. Germline CDR1 is MDHEN and CDR2 is SYDVKM. With termini counted, the CDR3 has 14 amino acids.

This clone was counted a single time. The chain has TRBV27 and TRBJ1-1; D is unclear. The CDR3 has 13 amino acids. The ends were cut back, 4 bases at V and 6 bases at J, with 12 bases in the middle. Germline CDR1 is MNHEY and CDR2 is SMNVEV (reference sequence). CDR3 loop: CASSSNLISEAFF. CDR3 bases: TGTGCCAGCAGTTCGAACCTGATCTCTGAAGCTTTCTTT.

The CDR3 spells CASSLLRPSGSVNEQFF. The CDR3 nucleotides read TGCGCCAGCAGCCTATTGCGGCCTAGCGGGAGTGTGAATGAGCAGTTCTTC. The chain joins TRBV5-1 to TRBJ2-1, with 10 nucleotides matching TRBD2. The V gene's germline CDR1 is SGHRS and CDR2 YFSETQ. This CDR3 has 17 residues. Unmatched junction bases numbered 14, after V lost 4 bases and J lost 7 bases.

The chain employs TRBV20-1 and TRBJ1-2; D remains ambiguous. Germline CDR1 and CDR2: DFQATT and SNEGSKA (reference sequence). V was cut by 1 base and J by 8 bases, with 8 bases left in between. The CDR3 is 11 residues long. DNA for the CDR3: TGCAGTGCTAGAGCTGAGGAAGGCTACACCTTC. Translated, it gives CSARAEEGYTF.

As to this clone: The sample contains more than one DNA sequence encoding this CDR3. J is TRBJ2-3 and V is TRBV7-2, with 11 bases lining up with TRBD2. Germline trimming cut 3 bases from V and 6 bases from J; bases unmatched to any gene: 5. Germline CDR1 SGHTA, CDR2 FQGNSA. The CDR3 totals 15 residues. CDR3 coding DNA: TGTGCCAGCAGCTTCCTAGCGGGGGGACCGGATACGCAGTATTTT. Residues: CASSFLAGGPDTQYF.

CDR3 loop: CASSLTGGYQETQYF. Written as DNA, the CDR3 is TGCGCCAGCAGCTTGACGGGTGGTTACCAAGAGACCCAGTACTTC. This sequence joins TRBV5-1 and TRBJ2-5; D unresolved. V dropped 1 base and J dropped 0 bases, with 10 bases sitting between them. Germline V gene lookup returns CDR1 SGHRS and CDR2 YFSETQ. This CDR3 contains 15 residues.

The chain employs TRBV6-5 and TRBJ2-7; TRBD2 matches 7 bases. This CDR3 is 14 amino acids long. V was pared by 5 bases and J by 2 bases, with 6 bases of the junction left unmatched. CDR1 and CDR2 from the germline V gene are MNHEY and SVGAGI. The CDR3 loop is CASSTRGRAYEQYF. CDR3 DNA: TGTGCCAGCAGTACCCGGGGGAGGGCCTACGAGCAGTACTTC.

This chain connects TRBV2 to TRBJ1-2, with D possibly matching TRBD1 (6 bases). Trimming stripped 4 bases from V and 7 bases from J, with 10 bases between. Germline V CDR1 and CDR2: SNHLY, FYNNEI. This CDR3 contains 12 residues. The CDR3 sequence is CASSAQGSGYTF. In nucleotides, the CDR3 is TGTGCCAGCAGTGCCCAGGGGAGTGGCTACACCTTC.

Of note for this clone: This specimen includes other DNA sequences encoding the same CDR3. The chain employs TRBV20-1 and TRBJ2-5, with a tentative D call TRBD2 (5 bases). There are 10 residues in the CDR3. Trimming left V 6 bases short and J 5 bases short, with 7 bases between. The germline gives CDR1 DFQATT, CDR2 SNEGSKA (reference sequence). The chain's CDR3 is CSAWRETQYF. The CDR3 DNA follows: TGCAGTGCCTGGAGGGAGACCCAGTACTTC.

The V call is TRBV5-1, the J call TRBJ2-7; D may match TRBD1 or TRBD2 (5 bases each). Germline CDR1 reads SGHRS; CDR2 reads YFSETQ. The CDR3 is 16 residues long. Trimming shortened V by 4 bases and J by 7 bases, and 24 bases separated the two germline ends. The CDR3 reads CASSTPTARFSGEQYF. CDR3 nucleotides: TGCGCCAGCAGCACCCCGACAGCAAGATTCTCGGGGGAGCAGTACTTC.

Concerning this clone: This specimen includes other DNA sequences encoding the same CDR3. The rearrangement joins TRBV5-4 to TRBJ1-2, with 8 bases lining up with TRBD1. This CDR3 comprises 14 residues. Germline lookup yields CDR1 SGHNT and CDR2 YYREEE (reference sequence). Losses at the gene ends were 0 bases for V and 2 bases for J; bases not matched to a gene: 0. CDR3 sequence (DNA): TGTGCCAGCAGCTTGGGACAGGGGAACTATGGCTACACCTTC. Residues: CASSLGQGNYGYTF.

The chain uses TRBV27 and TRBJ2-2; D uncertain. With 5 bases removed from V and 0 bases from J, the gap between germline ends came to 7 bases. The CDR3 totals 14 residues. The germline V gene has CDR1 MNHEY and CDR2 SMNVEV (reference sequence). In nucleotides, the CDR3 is TGTGCCAGCAGTCAACAGCCGAACACCGGGGAGCTGTTTTTT. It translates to CASSQQPNTGELFF.

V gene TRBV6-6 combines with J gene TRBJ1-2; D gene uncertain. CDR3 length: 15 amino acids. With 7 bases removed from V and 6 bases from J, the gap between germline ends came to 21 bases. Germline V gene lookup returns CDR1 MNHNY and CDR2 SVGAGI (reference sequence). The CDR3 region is CASNLIPRSSDGYTF. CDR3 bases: TGTGCCAGCAACCTTATCCCCAGGTCTTCAGATGGCTACACCTTC.

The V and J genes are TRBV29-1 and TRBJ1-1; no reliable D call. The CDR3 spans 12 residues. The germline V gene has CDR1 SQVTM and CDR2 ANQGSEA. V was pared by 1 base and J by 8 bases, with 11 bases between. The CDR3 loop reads CSVEGQVLEAFF. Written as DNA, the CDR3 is TGCAGCGTTGAAGGGCAGGTCCTGGAAGCTTTCTTT.

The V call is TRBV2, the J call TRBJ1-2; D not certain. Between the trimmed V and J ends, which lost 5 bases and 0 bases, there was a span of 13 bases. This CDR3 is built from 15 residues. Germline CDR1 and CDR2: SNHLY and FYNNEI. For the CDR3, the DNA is TGTGCCAGCAGTTTCCGGGGTACAGCTAACTATGGCTACACCTTC. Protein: CASSFRGTANYGYTF.

The CDR3 sequence is CASSLTGFFSGANVLTF. Here the CDR3 DNA reads TGCGCCAGCAGCTTGACAGGATTCTTCTCTGGGGCCAACGTCCTGACTTTC. The chain uses TRBV5-1 and TRBJ2-6, with D perhaps matching TRBD1 (5 bases). CDR3 length equals 17 residues. V lost 1 base and J lost 0, with 11 bases in between. In germline, CDR1 is SGHRS, CDR2 YFSETQ.